This entry lists 32 T cell receptor beta chains sequenced from one sample in a study of Graves' ophthalmopathy and Graves' hyperthyroidism. Scientists amplified the TCR beta CDR3 regions from RNA transcripts. A first-round RT-PCR used HTBI primers, followed by a second-round multiplex PCR. Each CDR3 protein gets one entry after TCRdb re-called the multiplex PCR reads with MiXCR. The table records about 600,000 distinct CDR3 sequences, less than 45% of them present only once. Sequenced input: peripheral blood or thyroid tissue (not recorded which). The origin of the receptors is an adult man with Graves' hyperthyroidism.

This clonotype was seen ten or more times. CDR3 protein: CASSRQTEAFF. CDR3 nucleotides: TGTGCCAGCAGTCGACAGACTGAAGCTTTCTTT. The chain uses TRBV2 and TRBJ1-1; perhaps TRBD1 as D (5 bases). From germline, CDR1 is SNHLY and CDR2 FYNNEI. V was clipped by 5 bases and J by 5 bases, with 6 bases between them. The CDR3 consists of 11 residues.

With regard to this clonotype: A clone one base away is much larger, so this may be a read error. The chain links TRBV7-9 to TRBJ1-1; D might be TRBD1 (5 bases). CDR1 and CDR2 (germline): SEHNR, FQNEAQ (reference sequence). V lost 9 bases to trimming and J lost 6 bases, with 23 bases between them. The CDR3 loop spans 15 amino acids. The CDR3 DNA sequence: TGTGCCAGTATATCCTGGGGGGGAGGGGACGCTGAAGCTTTCTTT. It is translated as CASISWGGGDAEAFF.

The gene calls are TRBV7-9 and TRBJ1-2, with TRBD1 matching 10 bases. V dropped 3 bases and J dropped 7; count of bases not matched to a gene: 8. CDR1 is SEHNR, CDR2 FQNEAQ, per germline (reference sequence). CDR3 length equals 15 residues. In DNA, the CDR3 is TGTGCCAGCAGCTTCCGGGACAGGGGTCTATCTGGCTACACCTTC. This codes for CASSFRDRGLSGYTF.

This clonotype was found many times. The chain has TRBV7-9 and TRBJ1-2; 7 nucleotides agree with TRBD1. The CDR3 totals 14 residues. Per germline, CDR1 SEHNR and CDR2 FQNEAQ (reference sequence). J was trimmed by 4 bases and V by 3 bases; bases with no gene match: 5. Here the CDR3 DNA reads TGTGCCAGCAGCTTCGACAGGGAGGGCTATGGCTACACCTTC. The encoded protein is CASSFDREGYGYTF.

Note on this clonotype: The CDR3 ends on some other residue instead of the conserved phenylalanine or tryptophan, so this is likely a read error. The DNA is left out, because the CDR3 cannot be placed on it with certainty; the CDR3 is given as TCRdb lists it. This chain uses TRBV29-1 with TRBJ1-1; the table's TRBD1 call for D was not verified on the DNA. The CDR3 is made up of 13 amino acids, end residues included. The V gene's germline CDR1 is SQVTM and CDR2 ANQGSEA. CDR3 residues: CSVVDRDRSEAGY.

This clonotype came up a few times. V gene TRBV27 combines with J gene TRBJ1-5; the match to TRBD1 covers 8 bases. Germline-derived CDR1 and CDR2 are MNHEY and SMNVEV (reference sequence). The J segment lost 3 bases and the V segment lost 4 bases, leaving 8 bases of the junction unmatched. This CDR3 has 16 residues. This CDR3 is CASSSRTGLNNQPQHF. CDR3 coding DNA: TGTGCCAGCAGTTCGCGGACAGGGCTGAACAATCAGCCCCAGCATTTT.

The DNA for the CDR3 is TGTGCCAGCGGGAGAGGGTCCGAGCATTTT. Residues: CASGRGSEHF. The V call is TRBV7-2, the J call TRBJ1-5, with D unclear. Trimming stripped 8 bases from V and 14 bases from J, with 13 bases between. The germline CDR1 and CDR2 sequences are SGHTA and FQGNSA. The CDR3 totals 10 residues.

This clonotype was counted ten times or more. J is TRBJ2-2 and V is TRBV5-1; TRBD1 agrees at 9 bases. V was pared by 4 bases and J by 6 bases, with 10 bases of the junction left unmatched. This CDR3 is built from 16 residues. CDR1 SGHRS and CDR2 YFSETQ come from the germline V gene. The CDR3: CASSQLVGTGPGELFF. CDR3 nucleotide sequence: TGCGCCAGCAGCCAGCTTGTTGGGACAGGGCCCGGGGAGCTGTTTTTT. Full variable domain (outside the CDR3, taken from reference TRBV5-1 and TRBJ2-2): KAGVTQTPRYLIKTRGQQVTLSCSPISGHRSVSWYQQTPGQGLQFLFEYFSETQRNKGNFPGRFSGRQFSNSRSEMNVSTLELGDSALYLCASSQLVGTGPGELFFGEGSRLTVL.

This clonotype was seen many times. CDR3 loop: CASSLEQGRGSEAFF. In DNA form, the CDR3 reads TGTGCCAGCAGCTTAGAGCAGGGAAGGGGCTCTGAAGCTTTCTTT. The chain combines TRBV5-4 with TRBJ1-1, with a weak D call TRBD1 (5 bases). CDR1 and CDR2 (germline): SGHNT, YYREEE (reference sequence). The V end lost 2 bases, the J end lost 6 bases, and 17 bases lay between the germline ends. This CDR3 spans 15 amino acids.

This clonotype was counted once. This sequence joins TRBV7-9 and TRBJ2-7; the match to TRBD2 covers 8 bases. With the DNA end fitting TRBJ2-1 better, the J assignment may be wrong. Germline loops: CDR1 SEHNR, CDR2 FQNEAQ (reference sequence). The CDR3 length is 15 residues. The CDR3 protein is CASSPYGGAYNEQFF. The CDR3 region has the DNA TGTGCCAGCAGCCCGTACGGGGGGGCCTACAATGAGCAGTTCTTC.

The chain employs TRBV7-9 and TRBJ2-5; D is unclear. The J call may be mistaken, given a closer DNA end match to TRBJ2-1. The CDR3 totals 12 residues. Germline V gives CDR1 SEHNR, CDR2 FQNEAQ (reference sequence). The CDR3 DNA reads TGTGCCAGCAGCGTAGTGAACGGTGAGCAGTTCTTC. This codes for CASSVVNGEQFF.

This clonotype was recorded many times. The chain joins TRBV6-1 to TRBJ1-3; D unresolved. The CDR3 spans 14 residues. Germline V gene lookup returns CDR1 MNHNS and CDR2 SASEGT. The V gene lost 5 bases and the J gene lost 0 bases, with 8 bases spanning the gap. This CDR3 is CASSRTRSGNTIYF. The DNA of the CDR3 is TGTGCCAGCAGTAGGACCCGCTCTGGAAACACCATATATTTT.

This clonotype was recorded many times. The CDR3 DNA reads TGCAGCGTTGAAGGCCGGCATGAAAAACTGTTTTTT. Protein product: CSVEGRHEKLFF. J is TRBJ1-4 and V is TRBV29-1; D gene ambiguous. V was trimmed by 1 base and J by 6 bases, leaving 6 bases between them. The CDR3 has 12 amino acids. CDR1 and CDR2 (germline): SQVTM, ANQGSEA.

V is TRBV29-1 and J is TRBJ1-2; D is ambiguous. This CDR3 has 14 amino acids. Germline V gene data show CDR1 as SQVTM and CDR2 as ANQGSEA. V was clipped by 3 bases and J by 6 bases, with 17 bases between them. The CDR3 DNA reads TGCAGCGTTGATCGGCAGCTAAGCACAGATGGCTACACCTTC. Translating gives CSVDRQLSTDGYTF. Combining the CDR3 with reference TRBV29-1 and TRBJ1-2 gives the whole variable domain SAVISQKPSRDICQRGTSLTIQCQVDSQVTMMFWYRQQPGQSLTLIATANQGSEATYESGFVIDKFPISRPNLTFSTLTVSNMSPEDSSIYLCSVDRQLSTDGYTFGSGTRLTVV.

This clonotype was observed a few times. The chain links TRBV7-4 to TRBJ1-3, with D unclear. There are 13 residues in the CDR3. Germline V gives CDR1 SGHVT, CDR2 SQSDAQ. Trimming left V 4 bases short and J 1 base short, with 5 bases between. This chain's CDR3 is CASSSGSGNTIYF. For the CDR3, the DNA is TGTGCCAGCAGCTCGGGATCTGGAAACACCATATATTTT.

V usage is TRBV7-9 and J usage is TRBJ1-1; D is perhaps TRBD1 (5 bases). CDR1 and CDR2 from the germline V gene are SEHNR and FQNEAQ (reference sequence). The CDR3 spans 13 residues. Trimming removed 6 bases from V and 4 bases from J, with 12 bases in between. The CDR3 DNA is TGTGCCAGCAGTGGGGGATGGGCCACTGAAGCTTTCTTT. It encodes CASSGGWATEAFF.

The V gene is TRBV7-2, the J gene TRBJ2-5; maybe TRBD2 (5 bases). Germline assignment: CDR1 SGHTA and CDR2 FQGNSA. This CDR3 has 15 residues. The V gene lost 1 base and the J gene lost 9 bases, with 18 bases spanning the gap. This CDR3 reads CASSLVTGMNWAQYF. CDR3 in DNA: TGTGCCAGCAGCTTAGTGACGGGGATGAATTGGGCCCAGTACTTC.

On this clonotype: Since a much larger clone is just one base distant, this may be a read error. The rearrangement links TRBV4-3 to TRBJ1-4, with a tentative D call TRBD1 (6 bases). Germline V gives CDR1 LGHNA, CDR2 YSLEER. The CDR3 is 16 amino acids. V shed 0 bases and J shed 9 bases, with 17 bases lying between them. CDR3 nucleotides: TGCGCCAGCAGCCAAGATGGTACAGGGAGGGGTCAAAAACTGTTTTTT. Amino acids: CASSQDGTGRGQKLFF.

This rearrangement joins TRBV25-1 to TRBJ1-5, with D perhaps TRBD1 (5 bases). Germline assignment: CDR1 MGHDK and CDR2 SYGVNS. The CDR3 spans 13 residues. V lost 7 bases and J lost 5, with 12 bases in between. The CDR3 is CASTDGGDQPQHF. The DNA for the CDR3 is TGTGCCAGCACGGACGGGGGTGATCAGCCCCAGCATTTT. The full variable domain, its missing parts supplied by reference TRBV25-1 and TRBJ1-5, is EADIYQTPRYLVIGTGKKITLECSQTMGHDKMYWYQQDPGMELHLIHYSYGVNSTEKGDLSSESTVSRIRTEHFPLTLESARPSHTSQYLCASTDGGDQPQHFGDGTRLSIL.

The chain joins TRBV24-1 to TRBJ2-3; 14 nucleotides match TRBD2. Looked up from germline, CDR1 is KGHDR and CDR2 is SFDVKD. V shed 5 bases and J 4 bases; nucleotides not matched to a gene: 4. The CDR3 extends over 16 amino acids. The CDR3 spells CATSVGTSGSADTQYF. DNA of the CDR3: TGTGCCACCAGTGTTGGGACTAGCGGGAGTGCAGATACGCAGTATTTT.

This clonotype was observed a single time. This sequence joins TRBV5-1 and TRBJ2-7, with a tentative D call TRBD2 (6 bases). The V gene's germline CDR1 is SGHRS and CDR2 YFSETQ. Trimming shortened V by 3 bases and J by 3 bases, and 10 bases separated the two germline ends. The CDR3 loop spans 13 amino acids. Written as DNA, the CDR3 is TGCGCCAGCAGCTCCACTAGCCTCTACGAGCAGTACTTC. Encoded protein: CASSSTSLYEQYF.

This clonotype appeared many times. CDR3 loop: CASSEPRAAMSTEAFF. As DNA, the CDR3 is TGCGCCAGCAGTGAACCACGGGCCGCGATGAGCACTGAAGCTTTCTTT. The chain joins TRBV10-2 to TRBJ1-1; D gene ambiguous. Germline assignment: CDR1 WSHSY and CDR2 SAAADI. The V end lost 3 bases, the J end lost 4 bases, and 18 bases lay between the germline ends. CDR3 length: 16 residues.

This clonotype has a count of ten or more. The chain links TRBV6-6 to TRBJ1-2; 9 bases fit TRBD1. CDR3 length: 16 amino acids. Trimming at V came to 2 bases and at J to 2 bases, leaving 6 bases not matched to a gene. Germline V gives CDR1 MNHNY, CDR2 SVGAGI (reference sequence). CDR3 loop: CASSYGTGTRNYGYTF. The CDR3 region has the DNA TGTGCCAGCAGTTACGGGACAGGGACCCGAAACTATGGCTACACCTTC.

The chain employs TRBV29-1 and TRBJ2-7; 9 bases align to TRBD1. The CDR3 extends over 13 amino acids. V gave up 8 bases and J gave up 3 bases; unmatched junction bases: 8. Germline V gene lookup returns CDR1 SQVTM and CDR2 ANQGSEA. The CDR3 region is CSLAGTGSYEQYF. CDR3 nucleotide sequence: TGCAGCTTGGCGGGGACAGGGAGCTACGAGCAGTACTTC.

This clonotype came up many times. The V and J genes are TRBV2 and TRBJ2-7; possibly TRBD1 for D (6 bases). CDR1 is SNHLY, CDR2 FYNNEI, per germline. V was trimmed by 8 bases and J by 4 bases, leaving 12 bases between them. The CDR3 runs 12 residues. The CDR3, as DNA: TGTGCCAGCCAGCAGGACAGTTACGAGCAGTACTTC. Residues: CASQQDSYEQYF.

This clonotype was found a few times. One junction end does not reproduce the germline sequence, and a read error may be involved. The chain couples TRBV7-7 to TRBJ2-1, with a weak D call TRBD2 (8 bases). The CDR3 has 15 residues. The germline gives CDR1 SSHAT, CDR2 FNYEAQ (reference sequence). CDR3 DNA sequence: TGTGCTAGCAGCTTAGCGGGGACAGCGTACAATGAGCAGTTCTTC. Translated: CASSLAGTAYNEQFF.

This clonotype was found many times. The chain has TRBV5-1 and TRBJ2-7; 7 nucleotides agree with TRBD2. With V trimmed by 2 bases and J by 6 bases, 8 bases remained unmatched. The CDR3 has 14 residues. The germline CDR1 and CDR2 sequences are SGHRS and YFSETQ. The CDR3 reads CASSFPGGSFEQYF. DNA of the CDR3: TGCGCCAGCAGCTTTCCGGGGGGAAGTTTCGAGCAGTACTTC.

This clonotype came up once. The chain carries TRBV12-3 or TRBV12-4 and TRBJ2-3; 8 positions agree with TRBD2. CDR3 length: 16 residues. With 4 bases clipped from V and 3 bases from J, the junction kept 9 bases outside the gene matches. The CDR3 DNA follows: TGTGCCAGCAGTTCGTATGCGAGCGGGAGAACAGATACGCAGTATTTT. It codes for CASSSYASGRTDTQYF.

CDR3 in amino acids: CASSLMGQGVSDEQYF. CDR3 sequence (DNA): TGTGCCAGCAGTTTAATGGGACAGGGGGTGAGCGACGAGCAGTACTTC. The genes are TRBV2 and TRBJ2-7; 11 bases agree with TRBD1. V lost 5 bases and J lost 5; bases outside the gene matches: 11. CDR1 is SNHLY, CDR2 FYNNEI, per germline. CDR3 length: 16 amino acids.

For this clonotype: Since a much larger clone is just one base distant, this may be a read error. The chain carries TRBV12-3 or TRBV12-4 and TRBJ2-5; 7 bases are shared with TRBD1. This CDR3 region has 14 residues. The chain's CDR3 is CAGRDRSTQETQYF. The CDR3 DNA is TGTGCCGGCAGGGACAGATCCACACAAGAGACCCAGTACTTC.

In this sample, this clonotype turned up many times. The gene calls are TRBV10-3 and TRBJ1-1; D is ambiguous. The V end was cut by 3 bases, the J end by 1 base, with 12 bases between. Germline values: CDR1 ENHRY, CDR2 SYGVKD. The CDR3 is made up of 15 amino acids. This CDR3 reads CAISDIVRKNTEAFF. CDR3 nucleotide sequence: TGTGCCATCAGTGACATTGTGCGGAAGAACACTGAAGCTTTCTTT.

V and J are TRBV27 and TRBJ1-1; D possibly corresponds to TRBD1 (6 bases). V lost 3 bases and J lost 5, with 13 bases in between. The length of the CDR3 is 14 residues. Germline loops: CDR1 MNHEY, CDR2 SMNVEV (reference sequence). The chain's CDR3 is CASSFSGARTEAFF. CDR3 DNA sequence: TGTGCCAGCAGTTTCTCGGGGGCGAGGACTGAAGCTTTCTTT.